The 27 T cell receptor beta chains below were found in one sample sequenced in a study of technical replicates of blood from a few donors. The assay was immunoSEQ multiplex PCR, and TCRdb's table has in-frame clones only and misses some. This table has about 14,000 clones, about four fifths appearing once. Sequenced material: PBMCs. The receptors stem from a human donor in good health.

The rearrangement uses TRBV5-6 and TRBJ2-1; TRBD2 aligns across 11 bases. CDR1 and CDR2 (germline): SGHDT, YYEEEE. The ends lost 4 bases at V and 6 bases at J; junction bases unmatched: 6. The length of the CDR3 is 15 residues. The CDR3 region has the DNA TGTGCCAGCAGCCAGACTAGCGGGAAACCCAATGAGCAGTTCTTC. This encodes CASSQTSGKPNEQFF.

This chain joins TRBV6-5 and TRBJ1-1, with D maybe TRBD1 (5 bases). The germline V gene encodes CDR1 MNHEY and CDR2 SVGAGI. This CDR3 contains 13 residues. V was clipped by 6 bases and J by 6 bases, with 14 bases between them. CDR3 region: CASRGGTWAEAFF. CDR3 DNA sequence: TGTGCCAGCAGGGGGGGAACATGGGCTGAAGCTTTCTTT.

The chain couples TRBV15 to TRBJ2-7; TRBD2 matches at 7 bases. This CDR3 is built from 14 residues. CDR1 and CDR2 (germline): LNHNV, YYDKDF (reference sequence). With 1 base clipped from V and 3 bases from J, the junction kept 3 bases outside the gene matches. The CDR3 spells CATSRASSGYEQYF. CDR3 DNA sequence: TGTGCCACCAGCAGAGCATCTAGCGGCTACGAGCAGTACTTC. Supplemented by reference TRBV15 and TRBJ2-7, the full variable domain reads DAMVIQNPRYQVTQFGKPVTLSCSQTLNHNVMYWYQQKSSQAPKLLFHYYDKDFNNEADTPDNFQSRRPNTSFCFLDIRSPGLGDTAMYLCATSRASSGYEQYFGPGTRLTVT.

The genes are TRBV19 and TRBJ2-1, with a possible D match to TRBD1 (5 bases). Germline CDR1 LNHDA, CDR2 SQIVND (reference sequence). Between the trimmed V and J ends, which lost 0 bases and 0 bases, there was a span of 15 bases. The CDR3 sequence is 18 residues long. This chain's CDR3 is CASSIDMGDRASYNEQFF. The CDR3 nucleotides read TGTGCCAGTAGTATAGATATGGGCGACAGAGCCTCCTACAATGAGCAGTTCTTC. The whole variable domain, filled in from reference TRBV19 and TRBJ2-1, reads DGGITQSPKYLFRKEGQNVTLSCEQNLNHDAMYWYRQDPGQGLRLIYYSQIVNDFQKGDIAEGYSVSREKKESFPLTVTSAQKNPTAFYLCASSIDMGDRASYNEQFFGPGTRLTVL.

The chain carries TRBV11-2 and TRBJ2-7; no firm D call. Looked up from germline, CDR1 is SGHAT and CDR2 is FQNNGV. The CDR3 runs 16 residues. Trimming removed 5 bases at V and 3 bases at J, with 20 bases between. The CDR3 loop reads CASSPPLTGFGYEQYF. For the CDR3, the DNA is TGTGCCAGCAGCCCTCCTTTGACTGGCTTTGGCTACGAGCAGTACTTC.

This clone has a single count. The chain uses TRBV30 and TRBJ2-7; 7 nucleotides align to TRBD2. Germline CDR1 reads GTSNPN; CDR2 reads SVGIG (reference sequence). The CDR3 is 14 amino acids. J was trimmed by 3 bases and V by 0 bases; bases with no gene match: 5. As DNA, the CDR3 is TGTGCCTGGAGTGTAGGACTAGGTCTCTACGAGCAGTACTTC. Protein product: CAWSVGLGLYEQYF.

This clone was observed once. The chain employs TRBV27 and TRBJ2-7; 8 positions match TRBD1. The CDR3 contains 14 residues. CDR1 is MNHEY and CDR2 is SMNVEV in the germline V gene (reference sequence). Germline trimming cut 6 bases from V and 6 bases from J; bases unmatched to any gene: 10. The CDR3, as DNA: TGTGCCAGCAGGCGCGGGGACAGGATTTCCGAGCAGTACTTC. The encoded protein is CASRRGDRISEQYF.

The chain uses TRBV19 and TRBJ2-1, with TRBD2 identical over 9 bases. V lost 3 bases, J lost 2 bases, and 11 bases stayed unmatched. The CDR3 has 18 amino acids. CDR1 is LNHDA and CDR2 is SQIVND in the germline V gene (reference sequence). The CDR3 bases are TGTGCCAGTAGTATCGGTGGTGGAGCGGGAGGCGCCTACAATGAGCAGTTCTTC. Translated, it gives CASSIGGGAGGAYNEQFF.

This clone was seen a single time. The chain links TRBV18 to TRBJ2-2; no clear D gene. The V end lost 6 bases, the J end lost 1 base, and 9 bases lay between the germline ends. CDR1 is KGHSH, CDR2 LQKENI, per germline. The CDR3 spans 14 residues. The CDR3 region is CASSQQVNTGELFF. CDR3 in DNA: TGTGCCAGCTCGCAGCAGGTGAACACCGGGGAGCTGTTTTTT. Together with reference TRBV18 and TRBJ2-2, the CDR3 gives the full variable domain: NAGVMQNPRHLVRRRGQEARLRCSPMKGHSHVYWYRQLPEEGLKFMVYLQKENIIDESGMPKERFSAEFPKEGPSILRIQQVVRGDSAAYFCASSQQVNTGELFFGEGSRLTVL.

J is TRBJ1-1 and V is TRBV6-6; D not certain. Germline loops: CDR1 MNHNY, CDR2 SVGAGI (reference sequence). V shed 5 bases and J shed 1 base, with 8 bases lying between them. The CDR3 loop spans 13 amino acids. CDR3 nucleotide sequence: TGTGCCAGCAGTCAGGTGGGGAACACTGAAGCTTTCTTT. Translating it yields CASSQVGNTEAFF.

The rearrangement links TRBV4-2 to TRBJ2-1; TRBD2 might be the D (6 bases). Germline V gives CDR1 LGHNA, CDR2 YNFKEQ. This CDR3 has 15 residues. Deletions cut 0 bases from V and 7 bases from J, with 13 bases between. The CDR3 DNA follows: TGTGCCAGCAGCCAAGATGGGACTGTACTTAATGAGCAGTTCTTC. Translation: CASSQDGTVLNEQFF.

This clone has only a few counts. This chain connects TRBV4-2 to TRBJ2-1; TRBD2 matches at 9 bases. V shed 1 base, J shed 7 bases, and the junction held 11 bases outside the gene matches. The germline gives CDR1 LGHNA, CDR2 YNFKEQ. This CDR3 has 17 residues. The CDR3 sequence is CASSQGPLAGLGNEQFF. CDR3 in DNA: TGTGCCAGCAGCCAAGGCCCCCTAGCGGGATTGGGAAATGAGCAGTTCTTC.

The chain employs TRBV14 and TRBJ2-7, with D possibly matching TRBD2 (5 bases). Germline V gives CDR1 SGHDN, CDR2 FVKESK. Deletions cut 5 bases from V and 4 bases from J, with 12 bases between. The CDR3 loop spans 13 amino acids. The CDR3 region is CASSETGSYEQYF. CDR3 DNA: TGTGCCAGCAGCGAAACGGGGTCTTACGAGCAGTACTTC.

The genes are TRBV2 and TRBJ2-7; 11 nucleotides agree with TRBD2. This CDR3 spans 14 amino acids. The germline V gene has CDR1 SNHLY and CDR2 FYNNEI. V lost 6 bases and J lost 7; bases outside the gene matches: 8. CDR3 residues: CASRATSGSSEQYF. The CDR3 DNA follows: TGTGCCAGCAGGGCAACTAGCGGGAGTAGTGAGCAGTACTTC.

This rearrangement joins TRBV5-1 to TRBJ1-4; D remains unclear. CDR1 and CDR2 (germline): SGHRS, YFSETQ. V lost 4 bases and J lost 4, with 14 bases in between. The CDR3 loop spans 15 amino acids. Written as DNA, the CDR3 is TGCGCCAGCAGCATGACCCGTGCGGGTAATGAAAAACTGTTTTTT. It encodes CASSMTRAGNEKLFF. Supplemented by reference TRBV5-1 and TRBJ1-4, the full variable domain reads KAGVTQTPRYLIKTRGQQVTLSCSPISGHRSVSWYQQTPGQGLQFLFEYFSETQRNKGNFPGRFSGRQFSNSRSEMNVSTLELGDSALYLCASSMTRAGNEKLFFGSGTQLSVL.

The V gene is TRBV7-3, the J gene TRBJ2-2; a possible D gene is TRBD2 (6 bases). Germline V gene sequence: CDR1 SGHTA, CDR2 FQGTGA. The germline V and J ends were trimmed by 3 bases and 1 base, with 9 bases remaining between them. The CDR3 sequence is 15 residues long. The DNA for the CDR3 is TGTGCCAGCAGCTTGACTAGAGAGAACACCGGGGAGCTGTTTTTT. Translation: CASSLTRENTGELFF.

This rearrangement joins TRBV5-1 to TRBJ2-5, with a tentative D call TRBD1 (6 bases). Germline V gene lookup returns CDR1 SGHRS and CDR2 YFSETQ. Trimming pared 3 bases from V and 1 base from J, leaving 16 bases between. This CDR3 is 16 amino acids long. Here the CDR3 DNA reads TGCGCCAGCAGCTCTCTGGACAGTCCCTCCCAAGAGACCCAGTACTTC. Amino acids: CASSSLDSPSQETQYF.

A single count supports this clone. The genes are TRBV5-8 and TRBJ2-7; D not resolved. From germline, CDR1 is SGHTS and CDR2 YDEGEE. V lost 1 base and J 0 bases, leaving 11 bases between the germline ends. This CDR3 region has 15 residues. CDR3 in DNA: TGTGCCAGCAGCTTGCAAGTTCTAAGCTCCTACGAGCAGTACTTC. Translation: CASSLQVLSSYEQYF.

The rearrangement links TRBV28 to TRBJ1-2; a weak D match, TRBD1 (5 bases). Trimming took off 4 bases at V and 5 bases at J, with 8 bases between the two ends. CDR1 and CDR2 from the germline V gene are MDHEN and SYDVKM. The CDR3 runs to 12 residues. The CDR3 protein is CASSWGGYGYTF. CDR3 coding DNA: TGTGCCAGCAGTTGGGGGGGGTATGGCTACACCTTC.

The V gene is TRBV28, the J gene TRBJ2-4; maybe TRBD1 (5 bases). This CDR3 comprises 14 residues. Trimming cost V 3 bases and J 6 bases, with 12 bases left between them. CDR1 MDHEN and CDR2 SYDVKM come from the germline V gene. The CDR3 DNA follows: TGTGCCAGCAGTTTCCCAGGGAATGGAAACATTCAGTACTTC. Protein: CASSFPGNGNIQYF.

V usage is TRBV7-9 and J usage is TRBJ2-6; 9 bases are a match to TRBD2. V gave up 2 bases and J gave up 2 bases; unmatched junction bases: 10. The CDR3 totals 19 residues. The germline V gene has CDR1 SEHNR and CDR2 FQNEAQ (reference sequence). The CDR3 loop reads CASSLSQAGGYAGANVLTF. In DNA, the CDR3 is TGTGCCAGCAGCTTAAGTCAAGCGGGAGGCTATGCTGGGGCCAACGTCCTGACTTTC.

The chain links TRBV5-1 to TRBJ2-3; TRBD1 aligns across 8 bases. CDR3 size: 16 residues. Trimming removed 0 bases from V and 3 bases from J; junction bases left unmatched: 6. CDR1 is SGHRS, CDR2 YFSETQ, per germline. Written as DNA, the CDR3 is TGCGCCAGCAGCTTGGATCAGGGGGCCGGGACAGATACGCAGTATTTT. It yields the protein CASSLDQGAGTDTQYF. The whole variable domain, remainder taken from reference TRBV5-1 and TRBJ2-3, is KAGVTQTPRYLIKTRGQQVTLSCSPISGHRSVSWYQQTPGQGLQFLFEYFSETQRNKGNFPGRFSGRQFSNSRSEMNVSTLELGDSALYLCASSLDQGAGTDTQYFGPGTRLTVL.

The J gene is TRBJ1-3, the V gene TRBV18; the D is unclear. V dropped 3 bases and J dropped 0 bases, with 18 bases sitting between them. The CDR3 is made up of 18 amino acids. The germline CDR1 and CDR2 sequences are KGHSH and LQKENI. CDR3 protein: CASSPIQETIDSGNTIYF. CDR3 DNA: TGTGCCAGCTCACCTATCCAGGAAACAATAGACTCTGGAAACACCATATATTTT.

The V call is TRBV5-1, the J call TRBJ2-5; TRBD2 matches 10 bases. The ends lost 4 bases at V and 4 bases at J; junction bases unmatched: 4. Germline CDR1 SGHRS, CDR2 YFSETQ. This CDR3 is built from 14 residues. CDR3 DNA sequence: TGCGCCAGCAGCGTGAGCGGGGGGGGAGAGACCCAGTACTTC. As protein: CASSVSGGGETQYF.

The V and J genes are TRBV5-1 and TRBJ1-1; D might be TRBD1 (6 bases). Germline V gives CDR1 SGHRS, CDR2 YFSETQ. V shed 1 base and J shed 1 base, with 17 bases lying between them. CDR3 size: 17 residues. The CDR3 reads CASSLPREGGTNTEAFF. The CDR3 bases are TGCGCCAGCAGCTTGCCCCGTGAGGGGGGGACGAACACTGAAGCTTTCTTT.

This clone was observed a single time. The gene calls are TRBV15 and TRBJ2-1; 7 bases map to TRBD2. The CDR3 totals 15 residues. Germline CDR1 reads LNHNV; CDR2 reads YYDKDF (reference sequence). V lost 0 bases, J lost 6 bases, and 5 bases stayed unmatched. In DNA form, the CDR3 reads TGTGCCACCAGCAGAGACCGGGACTACGCCAATGAGCAGTTCTTC. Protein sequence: CATSRDRDYANEQFF.

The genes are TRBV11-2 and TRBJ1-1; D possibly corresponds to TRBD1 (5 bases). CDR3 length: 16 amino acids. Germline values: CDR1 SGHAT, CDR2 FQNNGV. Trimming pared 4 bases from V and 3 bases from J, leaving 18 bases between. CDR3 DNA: TGTGCCAGCAGCTCGATTGGGGGGTATATGGACACTGAAGCTTTCTTT. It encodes CASSSIGGYMDTEAFF.